Below, 13 T cell receptor beta chains from the same sample are listed, as sequenced in a study of blood T cell repertoires in COVID-19. The data were produced by immunoSEQ multiplex PCR, yet TCRdb's version contains in-frame clones alone and is incomplete. The sample comprises about 150,000 clones, 75% to 90% of which are singletons, and about 4.2% rests with the top ten. The specimen was peripheral blood. These receptors came from a woman in her fifties or sixties with active or convalescent COVID-19.

The V and J genes are TRBV2 and TRBJ2-7; tentatively, D is TRBD2 (6 bases). The germline V and J ends were trimmed by 9 bases and 5 bases, with 20 bases remaining between them. Germline CDR1 SNHLY, CDR2 FYNNEI. This CDR3 contains 14 residues. CDR3 bases: TGTGCCAGTAGAGAAGGGGCCGGGGGACACGAGCAGTACTTC. Translated, it gives CASREGAGGHEQYF.

J is TRBJ2-1 and V is TRBV2, with 13 bases lining up with TRBD2. CDR3 length equals 15 residues. V was pared by 1 base and J by 9 bases, with 3 bases of the junction left unmatched. CDR1 is SNHLY and CDR2 is FYNNEI in the germline V gene. This CDR3 is CASSEEGLAGSEQFF. In DNA, the CDR3 is TGTGCCAGCAGTGAAGAGGGACTAGCGGGGAGTGAGCAGTTCTTC.

The V call is TRBV7-8, the J call TRBJ2-3; TRBD2 agrees at 7 bases. The CDR3 contains 13 residues. Germline V gives CDR1 SGHVS, CDR2 FQNEAQ. The ends lost 1 base at V and 8 bases at J; junction bases unmatched: 3. The CDR3 nucleotides are TGTGCCAGCAGCTTAGGACTAGCCGGTACGCAGTATTTT. Translating it yields CASSLGLAGTQYF.

The rearrangement links TRBV30 to TRBJ1-5, with 10 bases lining up with TRBD1. V lost 2 bases, J lost 2 bases, and 6 bases stayed unmatched. The CDR3 contains 16 residues. CDR1 GTSNPN and CDR2 SVGIG come from the germline V gene (reference sequence). CDR3 coding DNA: TGTGCCTGGAGTCCTGGGGACAGGGGAGGCAATCAGCCCCAGCATTTT. The encoded protein is CAWSPGDRGGNQPQHF.

V is TRBV7-8 and J is TRBJ1-6; a possible D gene is TRBD1 (6 bases). Trimming shortened V by 2 bases and J by 4 bases, and 9 bases separated the two germline ends. CDR1 SGHVS and CDR2 FQNEAQ come from the germline V gene. CDR3 length equals 15 residues. Here the CDR3 DNA reads TGTGCCAGCAGCTTACAGGACAGATATAATTCACCCCTCCACTTT. This translates into CASSLQDRYNSPLHF.

The chain couples TRBV3-1 (or the pseudogene TRBV3-2) to TRBJ2-4; weak D call: TRBD1 (5 bases). The CDR3 runs 15 residues. Germline lookup yields CDR1 LGHDT and CDR2 YNNKEL (reference sequence). With 4 bases removed from V and 2 bases from J, the gap between germline ends came to 12 bases. The CDR3, as DNA: TGTGCCAGCAGCCCGACAGCTGATTCCAAAAACATTCAGTACTTC. It is translated as CASSPTADSKNIQYF.

The chain links TRBV9 to TRBJ1-1; 10 bases map to TRBD1. Germline CDR1 SGDLS, CDR2 YYNGEE. With V trimmed by 4 bases and J by 5 bases, 8 bases remained unmatched. This CDR3 spans 15 amino acids. CDR3 residues: CASSPTTGGWTEAFF. As DNA, the CDR3 is TGTGCCAGCAGCCCGACGACAGGGGGCTGGACTGAAGCTTTCTTT.

The DNA of the CDR3 is TGTGCCAGCAGCTTACAGGGGGTAGGCACAGATACGCAGTATTTT. Its protein is CASSLQGVGTDTQYF. This rearrangement joins TRBV11-2 to TRBJ2-3, with 7 bases lining up with TRBD1. The CDR3 contains 15 residues. Germline CDR1 SGHAT, CDR2 FQNNGV. Germline trimming cut 2 bases from V and 1 base from J; bases unmatched to any gene: 3.

The rearrangement joins TRBV7-3 to TRBJ2-1; 12 bases agree with TRBD2. In germline, CDR1 is SGHTA, CDR2 FQGTGA. The CDR3 consists of 14 residues. CDR3: CSSSLLAGGNEQFF. The CDR3 DNA follows: TGTAGCAGCAGTCTACTAGCGGGGGGCAATGAGCAGTTCTTC. Full variable domain (outside the CDR3, taken from reference TRBV7-3 and TRBJ2-1): GAGVSQTPSNKVTEKGKYVELRCDPISGHTALYWYRQSLGQGPEFLIYFQGTGAADDSGLPNDRFFAVRPEGSVSTLKIQRTERGDSAVYLCSSSLLAGGNEQFFGPGTRLTVL.

This CDR3 is CASSFGQQGVEQYF. Written as DNA, the CDR3 is TGCGCCAGCAGCTTTGGACAACAGGGCGTGGAGCAGTACTTC. This chain links TRBV5-1 with TRBJ2-7, with D possibly matching TRBD1 (6 bases). CDR3 size: 14 residues. Trimming pared 2 bases from V and 7 bases from J, leaving 16 bases between. Germline V lookup: CDR1 SGHRS, CDR2 YFSETQ.

This clone was seen only once. The rearrangement joins TRBV4-3 to TRBJ1-2; 10 nucleotides line up with TRBD1. Germline CDR1 is LGHNA and CDR2 is YSLEER. This CDR3 is built from 16 residues. V lost 2 bases, J lost 1 base, and 4 bases stayed unmatched. CDR3 in amino acids: CASSQLGQGNNYGYTF. The CDR3 coding sequence is TGCGCCAGCAGCCAACTGGGACAGGGGAATAACTATGGCTACACCTTC.

The V and J genes are TRBV7-2 and TRBJ1-1, with a possible D match to TRBD1 (5 bases). The germline V and J ends were trimmed by 4 bases and 0 bases, with 9 bases remaining between them. Germline CDR1 is SGHTA and CDR2 is FQGNSA. The CDR3 sequence is 14 residues long. DNA for the CDR3: TGTGCCAGCAGCTCTCAGGGTGTGAACACTGAAGCTTTCTTT. It is translated as CASSSQGVNTEAFF.

The chain uses TRBV7-8 and TRBJ1-2; 8 positions match TRBD1. CDR1 SGHVS and CDR2 FQNEAQ come from the germline V gene. This CDR3 is built from 14 residues. The V and J ends lost 5 bases and 8 bases, in that order; junction bases with no gene match: 10. The CDR3 reads CASSLQGEIDGYTF. In nucleotides, the CDR3 is TGTGCCAGCAGCCTACAGGGGGAAATAGACGGCTACACCTTC.